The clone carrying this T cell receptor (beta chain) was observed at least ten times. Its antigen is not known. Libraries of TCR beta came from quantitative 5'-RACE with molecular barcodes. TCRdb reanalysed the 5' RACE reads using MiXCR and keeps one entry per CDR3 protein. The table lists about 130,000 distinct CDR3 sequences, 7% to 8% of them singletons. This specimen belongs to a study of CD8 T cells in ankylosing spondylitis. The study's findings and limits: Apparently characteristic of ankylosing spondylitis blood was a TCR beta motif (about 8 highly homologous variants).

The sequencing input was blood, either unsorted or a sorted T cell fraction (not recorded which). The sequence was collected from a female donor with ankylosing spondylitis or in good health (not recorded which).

CDR3 protein: CSVFPPGANEKLFF. The CDR3 DNA sequence: TGCAGCGTATTTCCCCCAGGGGCCAATGAAAAACTGTTTTTT. This chain uses TRBV29-1 with TRBJ1-4, with a possible D match to TRBD1 (6 bases). V was pared by 6 bases and J by 5 bases, with 16 bases between. The CDR3 extends over 14 amino acids. Per the germline V gene, CDR1 is SQVTM and CDR2 is ANQGSEA.